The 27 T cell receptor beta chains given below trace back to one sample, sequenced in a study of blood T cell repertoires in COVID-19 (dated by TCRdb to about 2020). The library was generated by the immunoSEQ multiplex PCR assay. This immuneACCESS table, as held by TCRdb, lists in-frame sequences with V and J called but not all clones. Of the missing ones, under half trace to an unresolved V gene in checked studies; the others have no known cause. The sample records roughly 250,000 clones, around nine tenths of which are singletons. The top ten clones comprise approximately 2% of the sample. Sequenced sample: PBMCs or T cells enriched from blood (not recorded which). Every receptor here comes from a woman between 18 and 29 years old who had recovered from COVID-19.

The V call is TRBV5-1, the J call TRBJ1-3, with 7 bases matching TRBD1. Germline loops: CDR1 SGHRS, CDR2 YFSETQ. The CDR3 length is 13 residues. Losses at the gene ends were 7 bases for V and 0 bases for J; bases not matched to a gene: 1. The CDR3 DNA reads TGCGCCAGCCGACAGGGCTCTGGAAACACCATATATTTT. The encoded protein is CASRQGSGNTIYF.

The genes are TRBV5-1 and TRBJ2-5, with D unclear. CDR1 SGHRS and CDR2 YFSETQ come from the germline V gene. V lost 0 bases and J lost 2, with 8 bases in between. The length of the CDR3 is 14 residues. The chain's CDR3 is CASSLEYTQETQYF. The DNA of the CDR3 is TGCGCCAGCAGCTTGGAATACACGCAAGAGACCCAGTACTTC. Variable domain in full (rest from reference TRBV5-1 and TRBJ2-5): KAGVTQTPRYLIKTRGQQVTLSCSPISGHRSVSWYQQTPGQGLQFLFEYFSETQRNKGNFPGRFSGRQFSNSRSEMNVSTLELGDSALYLCASSLEYTQETQYFGPGTRLLVL.

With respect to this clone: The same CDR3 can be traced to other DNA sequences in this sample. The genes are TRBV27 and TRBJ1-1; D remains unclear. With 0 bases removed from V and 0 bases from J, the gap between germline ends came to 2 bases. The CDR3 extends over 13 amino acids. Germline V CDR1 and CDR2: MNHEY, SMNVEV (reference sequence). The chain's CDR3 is CASSLSVNTEAFF. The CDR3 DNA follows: TGTGCCAGCAGTTTATCCGTGAACACTGAAGCTTTCTTT.

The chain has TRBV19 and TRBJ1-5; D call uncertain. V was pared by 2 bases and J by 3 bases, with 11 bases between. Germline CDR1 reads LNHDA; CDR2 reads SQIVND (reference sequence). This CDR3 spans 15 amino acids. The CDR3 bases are TGTGCCAGTAGTATAAGTGGCGGAACCAATCAGCCCCAGCATTTT. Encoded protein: CASSISGGTNQPQHF.

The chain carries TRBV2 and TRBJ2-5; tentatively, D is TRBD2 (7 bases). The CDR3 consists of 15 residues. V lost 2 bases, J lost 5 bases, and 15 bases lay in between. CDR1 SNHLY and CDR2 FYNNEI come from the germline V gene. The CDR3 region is CASSEQGTTGETQYF. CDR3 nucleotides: TGTGCCAGCAGTGAACAGGGGACTACCGGGGAGACCCAGTACTTC.

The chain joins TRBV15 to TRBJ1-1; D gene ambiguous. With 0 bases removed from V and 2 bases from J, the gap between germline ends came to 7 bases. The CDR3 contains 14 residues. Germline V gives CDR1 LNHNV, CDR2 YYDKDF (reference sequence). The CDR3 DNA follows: TGTGCCACCAGCAGAGAAGTAGTAAACACTGAAGCTTTCTTT. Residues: CATSREVVNTEAFF.

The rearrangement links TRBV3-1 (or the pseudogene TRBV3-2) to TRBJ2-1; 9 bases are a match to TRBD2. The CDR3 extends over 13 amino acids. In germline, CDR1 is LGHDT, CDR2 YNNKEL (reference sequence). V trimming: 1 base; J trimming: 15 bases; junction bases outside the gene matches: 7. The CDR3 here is CASSQAAGTSRFF. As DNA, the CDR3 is TGTGCCAGCAGCCAAGCCGCAGGGACTAGCCGGTTCTTC.

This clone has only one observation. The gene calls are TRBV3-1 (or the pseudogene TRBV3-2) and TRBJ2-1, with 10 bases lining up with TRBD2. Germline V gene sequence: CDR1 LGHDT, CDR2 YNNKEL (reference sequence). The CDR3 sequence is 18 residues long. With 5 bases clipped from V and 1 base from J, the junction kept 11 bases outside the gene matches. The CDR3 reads CASSGGSGRSLSYNEQFF. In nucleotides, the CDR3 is TGTGCCAGCAGCGGGGGTAGCGGGAGGAGCCTATCCTACAATGAGCAGTTCTTC.

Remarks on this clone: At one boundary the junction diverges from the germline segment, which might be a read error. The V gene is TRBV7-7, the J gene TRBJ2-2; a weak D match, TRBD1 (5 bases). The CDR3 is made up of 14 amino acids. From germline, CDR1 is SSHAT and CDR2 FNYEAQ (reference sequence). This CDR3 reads CASSPTGNTGELFF. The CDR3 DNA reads TGTGCTAGCAGCCCCACAGGAAACACCGGGGAGCTGTTTTTT.

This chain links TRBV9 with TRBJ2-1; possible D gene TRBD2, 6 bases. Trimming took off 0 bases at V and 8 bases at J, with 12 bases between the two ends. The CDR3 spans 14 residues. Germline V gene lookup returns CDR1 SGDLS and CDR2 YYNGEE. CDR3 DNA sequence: TGTGCCAGCAGCGTAGTTGTGGAGGGCCATGAGCAGTTCTTC. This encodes CASSVVVEGHEQFF.

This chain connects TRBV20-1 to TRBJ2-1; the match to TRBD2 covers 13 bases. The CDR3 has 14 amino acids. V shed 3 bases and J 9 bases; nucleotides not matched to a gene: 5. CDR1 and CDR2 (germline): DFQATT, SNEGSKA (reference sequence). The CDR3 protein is CSASSLAGGPEQFF. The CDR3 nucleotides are TGCAGTGCTAGTTCACTAGCGGGAGGGCCTGAGCAGTTCTTC.

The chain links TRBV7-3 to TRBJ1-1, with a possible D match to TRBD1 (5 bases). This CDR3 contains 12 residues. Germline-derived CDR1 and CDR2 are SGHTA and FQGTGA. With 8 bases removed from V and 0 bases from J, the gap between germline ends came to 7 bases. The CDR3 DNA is TGTGCCAGCCGGGGGGTGAACACTGAAGCTTTCTTT. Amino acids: CASRGVNTEAFF. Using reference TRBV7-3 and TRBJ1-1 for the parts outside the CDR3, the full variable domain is GAGVSQTPSNKVTEKGKYVELRCDPISGHTALYWYRQSLGQGPEFLIYFQGTGAADDSGLPNDRFFAVRPEGSVSTLKIQRTERGDSAVYLCASRGVNTEAFFGQGTRLTVV.

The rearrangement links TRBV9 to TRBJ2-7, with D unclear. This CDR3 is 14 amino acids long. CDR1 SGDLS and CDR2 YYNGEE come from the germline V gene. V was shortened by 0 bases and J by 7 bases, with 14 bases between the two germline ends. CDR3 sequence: CASSVVPSLGEQYF. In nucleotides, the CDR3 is TGTGCCAGCAGCGTAGTTCCGAGCCTAGGAGAGCAGTACTTC.

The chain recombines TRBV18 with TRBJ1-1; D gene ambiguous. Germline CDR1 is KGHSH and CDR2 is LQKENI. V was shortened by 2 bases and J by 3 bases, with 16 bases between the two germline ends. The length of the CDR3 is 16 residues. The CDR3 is CASSPGPGLIDTEAFF. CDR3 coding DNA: TGTGCCAGCTCACCAGGGCCCGGACTTATTGACACTGAAGCTTTCTTT.

The CDR3 nucleotides read TGCGCCAGCAGCAAGGACAGGGAGGTGGACTATGGCTACACCTTC. This gives the protein CASSKDREVDYGYTF. This chain links TRBV5-1 with TRBJ1-2; TRBD1 matches 8 bases. V dropped 4 bases and J dropped 3; count of bases not matched to a gene: 8. Germline V gives CDR1 SGHRS, CDR2 YFSETQ. The CDR3 contains 15 residues.

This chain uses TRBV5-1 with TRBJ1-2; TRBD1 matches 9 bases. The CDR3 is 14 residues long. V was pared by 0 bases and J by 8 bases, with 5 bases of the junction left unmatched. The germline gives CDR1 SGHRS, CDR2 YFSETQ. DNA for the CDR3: TGCGCCAGCAGCTTGGCCGGGACAGGGCGCGGCTACACCTTC. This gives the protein CASSLAGTGRGYTF.

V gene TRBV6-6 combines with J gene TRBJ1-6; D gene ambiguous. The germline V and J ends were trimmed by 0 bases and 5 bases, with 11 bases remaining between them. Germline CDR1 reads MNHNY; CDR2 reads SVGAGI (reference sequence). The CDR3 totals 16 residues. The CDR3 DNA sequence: TGTGCCAGCAGTTACTCGAGCAGGAATAATAATTCACCCCTCCACTTT. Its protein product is CASSYSSRNNNSPLHF.

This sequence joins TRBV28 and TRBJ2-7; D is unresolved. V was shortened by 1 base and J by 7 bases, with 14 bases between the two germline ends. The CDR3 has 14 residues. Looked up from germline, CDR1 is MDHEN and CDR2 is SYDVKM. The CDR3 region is CASSLSLSFREQYF. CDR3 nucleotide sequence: TGTGCCAGCAGTTTATCTCTATCCTTCCGTGAGCAGTACTTC.

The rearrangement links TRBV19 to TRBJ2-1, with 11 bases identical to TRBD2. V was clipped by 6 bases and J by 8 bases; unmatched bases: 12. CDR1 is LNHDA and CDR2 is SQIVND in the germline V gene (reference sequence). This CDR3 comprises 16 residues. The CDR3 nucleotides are TGTGCCAGTAGCCCGTATACTAGCGGGAGTAGAGATGAGCAGTTCTTC. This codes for CASSPYTSGSRDEQFF.

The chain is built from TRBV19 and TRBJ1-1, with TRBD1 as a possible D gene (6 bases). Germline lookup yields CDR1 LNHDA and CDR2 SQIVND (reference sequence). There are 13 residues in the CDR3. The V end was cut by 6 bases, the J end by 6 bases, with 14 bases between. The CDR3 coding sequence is TGTGCCAGTAGGCCGGGACATTGGGCTGAAGCTTTCTTT. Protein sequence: CASRPGHWAEAFF.

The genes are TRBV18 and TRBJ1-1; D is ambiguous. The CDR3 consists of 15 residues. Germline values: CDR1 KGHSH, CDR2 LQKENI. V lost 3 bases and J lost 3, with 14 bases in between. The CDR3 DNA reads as TGTGCCAGCTCACCGATAATGAACGGGGACACTGAAGCTTTCTTT. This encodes CASSPIMNGDTEAFF.

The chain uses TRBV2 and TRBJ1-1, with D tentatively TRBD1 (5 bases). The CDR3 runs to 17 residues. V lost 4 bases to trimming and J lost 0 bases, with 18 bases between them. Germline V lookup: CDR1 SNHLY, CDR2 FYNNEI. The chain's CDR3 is CASSVIRASGMNTEAFF. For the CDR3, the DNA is TGTGCCAGCAGTGTCATCAGGGCTAGTGGGATGAACACTGAAGCTTTCTTT.

As DNA, the CDR3 is TGTGCCAGCAGATCGACAGGGAGAAATTCACCCCTCCACTTT. Translated, it gives CASRSTGRNSPLHF. The chain links TRBV27 to TRBJ1-6; 7 nucleotides match TRBD1. The CDR3 consists of 14 residues. With 6 bases clipped from V and 7 bases from J, the junction kept 6 bases outside the gene matches. The germline CDR1 and CDR2 sequences are MNHEY and SMNVEV (reference sequence).

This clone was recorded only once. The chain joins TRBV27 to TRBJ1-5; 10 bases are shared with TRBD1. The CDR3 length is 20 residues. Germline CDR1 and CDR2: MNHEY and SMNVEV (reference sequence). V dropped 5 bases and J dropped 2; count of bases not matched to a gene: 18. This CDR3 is CASSPMGGTGAFLGNQPQHF. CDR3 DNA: TGTGCCAGCAGTCCGATGGGAGGGACAGGGGCGTTTTTGGGCAATCAGCCCCAGCATTTT.

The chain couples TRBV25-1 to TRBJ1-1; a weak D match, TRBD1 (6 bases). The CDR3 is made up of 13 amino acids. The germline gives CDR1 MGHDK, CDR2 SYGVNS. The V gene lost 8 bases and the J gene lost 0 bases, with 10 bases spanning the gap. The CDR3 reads CASRGGLNTEAFF. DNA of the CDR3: TGTGCCAGCCGGGGGGGGCTGAACACTGAAGCTTTCTTT.

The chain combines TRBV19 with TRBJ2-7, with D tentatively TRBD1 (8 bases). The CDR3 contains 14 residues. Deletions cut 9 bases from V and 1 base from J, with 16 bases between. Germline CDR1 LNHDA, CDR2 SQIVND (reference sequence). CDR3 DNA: TGTGCCAGCGGGGGGACAGGTCTGTCCTACGAGCAGTACTTC. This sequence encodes CASGGTGLSYEQYF.

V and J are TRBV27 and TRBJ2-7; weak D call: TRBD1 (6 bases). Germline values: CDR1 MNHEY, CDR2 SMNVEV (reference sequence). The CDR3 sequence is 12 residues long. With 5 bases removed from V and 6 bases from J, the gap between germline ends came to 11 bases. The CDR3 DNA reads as TGTGCCAGCAGTGCCCACAGGGCCGAGCAGTACTTC. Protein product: CASSAHRAEQYF.